This T cell receptor (beta chain) was identified during a study of T-cell memory formation after mild COVID-19. Study-level information: Clusters of TCRs were largely donor specific. Study results and limitations: Memory sampled before infection contained some responding clones, suggesting cross-reactive memory joined. Contracting clones localized mainly to CM and EM when CD4+ and mainly to EMRA when CD8+. Clones shrinking between day 15 and 85 showed a balanced CD4/CD8 split, and those that grew later tilted toward CD4+.

Details on this clonotype: Its antigen is not identified.

The CDR3 totals 10 residues. V dropped 5 bases and J dropped 8 bases, with 6 bases sitting between them. Germline V gene sequence: CDR1 MNHEY, CDR2 SVGEGT. TCRdb recomputed calls from the 5' RACE reads with MiXCR, one row per CDR3 protein. Here the sample spans hundreds of thousands of distinct CDR3 sequences, approximately 16% being singletons. The receptor's source is a man between 18 and 35 years old who had mild COVID-19 (a few samples of this study predate the infection). Cell type and time point are not known. The sequenced sample was PBMCs or a T cell subset sorted from them (not recorded which). The chain couples TRBV6-2 or TRBV6-3 to TRBJ1-1; D is ambiguous. In nucleotides, the CDR3 is TGTGCCAGCAGTGGGTACGAAGCTTTCTTT. It yields the protein CASSGYEAFF.